The T cell receptor (beta chain) described here comes from a study of T cell responses to AZD1222 COVID-19 vaccine. Study-wide results and limits: Baseline antibody screening turned up just a handful of seropositive AZD1222 recipients. Per reports, nearly half of all spike-specific TCRs target regions that are unmutated in variants.

Remarks on this clone: What it binds is not known.

Per the germline V gene, CDR1 is SGDLS and CDR2 is YYNGEE. Germline trimming cut 3 bases from V and 4 bases from J; bases unmatched to any gene: 13. CDR3 length: 17 amino acids. Assay used: immunoSEQ multiplex PCR; TCRdb lists only in-frame clones, some missing. The sample lists 120,000 or so clones, around 90% occurring once. The sequences come from peripheral blood, collected on day 0 of AZD1222 vaccination. This receptor was taken from an adult in good health. The V and J genes are TRBV9 and TRBJ2-1; 7 bases are shared with TRBD2. The chain's CDR3 is CASSGGPRRGNYNEQFF. The CDR3 DNA reads as TGTGCCAGCAGCGGAGGGCCTCGGCGGGGGAATTACAATGAGCAGTTCTTC.